One sample yielded the 22 T cell receptor beta chains listed below, sequenced in a study of cytomegalovirus exposure and HLA in healthy donors. This table comes from immunoSEQ multiplex PCR, and its TCRdb copy is limited to in-frame clones, with some not included. The sample includes approximately 82,000 clones, 90% to 95% seen only once; the top ten take 0.69%. The sequencing sample was made of PBMCs. These receptors came from a woman aged 18-29 years in good health and CMV-seronegative.

In its sample, this clone was seen once. The V gene is TRBV2, the J gene TRBJ2-3; 7 bases map to TRBD2. The CDR3 runs 14 residues. CDR1 is SNHLY and CDR2 is FYNNEI in the germline V gene. Germline trimming cut 3 bases from V and 2 bases from J; bases unmatched to any gene: 2. The CDR3 sequence is CASSEGGVTDTQYF. As DNA, the CDR3 is TGTGCCAGCAGTGAGGGGGGGGTCACAGATACGCAGTATTTT.

The genes are TRBV2 and TRBJ2-7; 8 bases are shared with TRBD2. The germline gives CDR1 SNHLY, CDR2 FYNNEI. V was pared by 2 bases and J by 3 bases, with 9 bases of the junction left unmatched. This CDR3 has 16 amino acids. The CDR3 DNA follows: TGTGCCAGCAGTGAATGGGCAGCGGGGGCCCGCTACGAGCAGTACTTC. Residues: CASSEWAAGARYEQYF.

The chain has TRBV5-8 and TRBJ2-3, with D perhaps TRBD2 (7 bases). Germline CDR1 SGHTS, CDR2 YDEGEE. The CDR3 has 16 residues. Trimming pared 4 bases from V and 0 bases from J, leaving 15 bases between. DNA of the CDR3: TGTGCCAGCAGCCTCCGGGGGGCGACTAGCACAGATACGCAGTATTTT. It is translated as CASSLRGATSTDTQYF. Full variable domain (missing parts from reference TRBV5-8 and TRBJ2-3): EAGVTQSPTHLIKTRGQQATLRCSPISGHTSVYWYQQALGLGLQFLLWYDEGEERNRGNFPPRFSGRQFPNYSSELNVNALELEDSALYLCASSLRGATSTDTQYFGPGTRLTVL.

DNA for the CDR3: TGTGCCAGCAGTTACACTAGGACAGCTTATGGCTACACCTTC. It encodes CASSYTRTAYGYTF. The chain links TRBV6-5 to TRBJ1-2, with a tentative D call TRBD1 (6 bases). V dropped 2 bases and J dropped 5 bases, with 12 bases sitting between them. The CDR3 extends over 14 amino acids. Germline CDR1 is MNHEY and CDR2 is SVGAGI.

The chain couples TRBV5-4 to TRBJ1-1; TRBD1 might be the D (5 bases). This CDR3 is built from 14 residues. The germline V gene has CDR1 SGHNT and CDR2 YYREEE (reference sequence). V was trimmed by 0 bases and J by 10 bases, leaving 16 bases between them. The CDR3 is CASSLGGATGGAFF. The DNA for the CDR3 is TGTGCCAGCAGCTTGGGAGGGGCCACGGGGGGAGCTTTCTTT.

The CDR3, as DNA: TGTGCCAGCAGCTCCGAGATTATGAATACGCAGTATTTT. Its protein product is CASSSEIMNTQYF. The chain recombines TRBV7-2 with TRBJ2-3; D call uncertain. Germline CDR1 and CDR2: SGHTA and FQGNSA. The CDR3 runs to 13 residues. Trimming removed 4 bases at V and 7 bases at J, with 12 bases between.

In its sample, this clone was seen a few times. This sequence joins TRBV5-1 and TRBJ2-5; D unresolved. Trimming took 5 bases from V and 0 from J, leaving 5 bases between them. The germline CDR1 and CDR2 sequences are SGHRS and YFSETQ. This CDR3 spans 12 amino acids. CDR3: CASRNNQETQYF. CDR3 nucleotide sequence: TGCGCCAGCAGAAACAACCAAGAGACCCAGTACTTC.

CDR3 protein: CASSFLGTSYQETQYF. The CDR3, as DNA: TGTGCCAGCAGTTTTTTAGGGACTAGCTACCAAGAGACCCAGTACTTC. The V call is TRBV27, the J call TRBJ2-5, with 9 bases aligning to TRBD2. The CDR3 loop spans 16 amino acids. The junction had 5 bases not matched to a gene; V was cut back by 3 bases and J by 0 bases. The V gene's germline CDR1 is MNHEY and CDR2 SMNVEV (reference sequence).

The rearrangement links TRBV9 to TRBJ2-5; 7 bases map to TRBD2. V shed 1 base and J 5 bases; nucleotides not matched to a gene: 2. The germline CDR1 and CDR2 sequences are SGDLS and YYNGEE. The CDR3 runs 13 residues. The CDR3 DNA reads as TGTGCCAGCAGCGTATCGCGGGAGGAGACCCAGTACTTC. Protein sequence: CASSVSREETQYF.

V usage is TRBV27 and J usage is TRBJ2-7, with 7 bases aligning to TRBD2. Germline values: CDR1 MNHEY, CDR2 SMNVEV (reference sequence). The CDR3 runs to 16 residues. The V and J ends lost 1 base and 3 bases, in that order; junction bases with no gene match: 9. The CDR3 sequence is CASSLLGAGEFYEQYF. CDR3 bases: TGTGCCAGCAGTTTATTGGGTGCGGGGGAATTCTACGAGCAGTACTTC.

This clone appeared once. The chain couples TRBV10-1 to TRBJ2-1; no reliable D call. Germline CDR1 and CDR2: WNHNN and SYGVQD (reference sequence). Trimming shortened V by 2 bases and J by 3 bases, and 11 bases separated the two germline ends. The CDR3 is 15 residues long. The CDR3 loop reads CASSEGSLNYNEQFF. The CDR3 bases are TGCGCCAGCAGTGAGGGTAGCCTTAACTACAATGAGCAGTTCTTC.

The chain is built from TRBV7-2 and TRBJ2-5; 7 bases are a match to TRBD2. Germline lookup yields CDR1 SGHTA and CDR2 FQGNSA. The V gene end was trimmed by 4 bases and the J gene end by 9 bases; junction bases not matched to a gene: 14. There are 15 residues in the CDR3. CDR3 sequence (DNA): TGTGCCAGCAGCTCAACTAGCGCCGCCGTGGGGGCCCAGTACTTC. Translating gives CASSSTSAAVGAQYF.

The chain has TRBV25-1 and TRBJ2-3, with 8 nucleotides matching TRBD2. This CDR3 contains 15 residues. V lost 4 bases to trimming and J lost 2 bases; unmatched junction nucleotides: 5. Germline lookup yields CDR1 MGHDK and CDR2 SYGVNS. This CDR3 reads CASSGKREYTDTQYF. The CDR3 DNA is TGTGCCAGCAGTGGAAAGCGGGAGTACACAGATACGCAGTATTTT.

V gene TRBV7-2 combines with J gene TRBJ1-1; TRBD1 might be the D (5 bases). The germline gives CDR1 SGHTA, CDR2 FQGNSA. This CDR3 contains 15 residues. Trimming cost V 2 bases and J 1 base, with 11 bases left between them. CDR3 region: CASSLFGGTNTEAFF. The CDR3 DNA sequence: TGTGCCAGCAGCTTATTCGGGGGAACGAACACTGAAGCTTTCTTT.

This clone appeared a single time. The chain joins TRBV5-6 to TRBJ2-7; 9 nucleotides align to TRBD1. CDR3 length equals 13 residues. The V gene end was trimmed by 7 bases and the J gene end by 2 bases; junction bases not matched to a gene: 4. Germline CDR1 and CDR2: SGHDT and YYEEEE. CDR3 in amino acids: CASQGQGTYEQYF. Written as DNA, the CDR3 is TGTGCCAGCCAAGGACAGGGGACCTACGAGCAGTACTTC.

This chain connects TRBV5-1 to TRBJ2-1; a possible D gene is TRBD2 (5 bases). In germline, CDR1 is SGHRS, CDR2 YFSETQ. V lost 0 bases to trimming and J lost 2 bases, with 9 bases between them. The CDR3 has 15 residues. The CDR3 loop is CASSLATGTYNEQFF. The CDR3, as DNA: TGCGCCAGCAGCTTGGCGACGGGAACCTACAATGAGCAGTTCTTC.

This clone has only one observation. The gene calls are TRBV27 and TRBJ2-7; D may be TRBD2 (6 bases). The CDR3 loop spans 12 amino acids. V lost 3 bases, J lost 7 bases, and 10 bases lay in between. Germline V gene sequence: CDR1 MNHEY, CDR2 SMNVEV (reference sequence). The CDR3 loop is CASSFPGGEQYF. CDR3 sequence (DNA): TGTGCCAGCAGTTTCCCTGGGGGGGAGCAGTACTTC.

V usage is TRBV2 and J usage is TRBJ2-1, with D perhaps TRBD2 (6 bases). Trimming cost V 7 bases and J 9 bases, with 22 bases left between them. The CDR3 extends over 15 amino acids. Germline-derived CDR1 and CDR2 are SNHLY and FYNNEI. The CDR3 loop reads CASTTGANVATEQFF. The CDR3 bases are TGTGCCAGCACGACGGGAGCCAATGTTGCGACTGAGCAGTTCTTC. Full variable domain (missing parts from reference TRBV2 and TRBJ2-1): EPEVTQTPSHQVTQMGQEVILRCVPISNHLYFYWYRQILGQKVEFLVSFYNNEISEKSEIFDDQFSVERPDGSNFTLKIRSTKLEDSAMYFCASTTGANVATEQFFGPGTRLTVL.

The V call is TRBV28, the J call TRBJ2-7, with 10 bases lining up with TRBD2. Losses at the gene ends were 6 bases for V and 6 bases for J; bases not matched to a gene: 11. The CDR3 covers 15 residues. Germline V lookup: CDR1 MDHEN, CDR2 SYDVKM. In nucleotides, the CDR3 is TGTGCCAGCAGGTTTGGGGCGGGACTAGCGAGCGAGCAGTACTTC. Translating gives CASRFGAGLASEQYF.

This clone occurred a few times. This rearrangement joins TRBV5-6 to TRBJ2-5; tentatively, D is TRBD2 (6 bases). Germline V gene lookup returns CDR1 SGHDT and CDR2 YYEEEE. CDR3 length equals 15 residues. The ends were cut back, 2 bases at V and 4 bases at J, with 15 bases in the middle. The CDR3: CASSFRSLGGETQYF. The CDR3 nucleotides are TGTGCCAGCAGCTTTCGGAGTTTGGGGGGAGAGACCCAGTACTTC. Variable domain in full (rest from reference TRBV5-6 and TRBJ2-5): DAGVTQSPTHLIKTRGQQVTLRCSPKSGHDTVSWYQQALGQGPQFIFQYYEEEERQRGNFPDRFSGHQFPNYSSELNVNALLLGDSALYLCASSFRSLGGETQYFGPGTRLLVL.

CDR3 loop: CASSFFGGGSYEQYF. The CDR3 DNA is TGTGCCAGCAGTTTCTTCGGGGGAGGCTCCTACGAGCAGTACTTC. The chain employs TRBV27 and TRBJ2-7; D perhaps matches TRBD2 (6 bases). V was pared by 3 bases and J by 0 bases, with 12 bases between. The CDR3 is 15 residues long. CDR1 and CDR2 (germline): MNHEY, SMNVEV (reference sequence).

The CDR3 loop is CASSVGGLAVQETQYF. The DNA for the CDR3 is TGTGCCAGCAGCGTAGGGGGACTAGCGGTCCAAGAGACCCAGTACTTC. The chain carries TRBV9 and TRBJ2-5; 11 bases line up with TRBD2. The germline CDR1 and CDR2 sequences are SGDLS and YYNGEE. The V and J ends lost 0 bases and 1 base, in that order; junction bases with no gene match: 2. CDR3 length equals 16 residues. The full variable domain, rest sourced from reference TRBV9 and TRBJ2-5, is DSGVTQTPKHLITATGQRVTLRCSPRSGDLSVYWYQQSLDQGLQFLIQYYNGEERAKGNILERFSAQQFPDLHSELNLSSLELGDSALYFCASSVGGLAVQETQYFGPGTRLLVL.